The present T cell receptor (beta chain) was sequenced within a study of chemoradiotherapy in HPV16-positive cancers. Measured with immunoSEQ multiplex PCR; TCRdb has only the in-frame clones, and not every one. Of about 33,000 clones in the sample, about 88% were seen once. To note about this clone: Its antigen remains unidentified.

Study results and caveats: The functional HPV-specific definition rests on just a couple of HPV16-positive patients.

Trimming took 1 base from V and 4 from J, leaving 13 bases between them. Germline assignment: CDR1 MGHRA and CDR2 YSYEKL. There are 16 residues in the CDR3. The V gene is TRBV4-1, the J gene TRBJ2-2; D not resolved. The source is a human donor with HPV-associated anogenital cancer. Sample: blood, taken from a patient who underwent chemoradiotherapy. In DNA form, the CDR3 reads TGCGCCAGCAGCCAAGTTCCTGACGGAACCACCGGGGAGCTGTTTTTT. Amino acids: CASSQVPDGTTGELFF.